This TCR beta chain derives from a study of CD8+CD57+ T cells in acquired aplastic anemia. The template used for profiling TCR beta VDJ and CDR3 was genomic DNA. TCRdb reprocessed the reads with MiXCR, giving one entry per CDR3 protein. Found here are a few hundred thousand distinct CDR3 sequences, roughly 80% of them singletons; the top ten hold 42%. General study points: Patients and controls turned out to have around 29 CD8+ CDR3 sequences in common.

On this clonotype itself: The antigen is unknown.

This CDR3 contains 16 residues. CDR1 and CDR2 (germline): SGHNT, YENEEA. V was shortened by 3 bases and J by 10 bases, with 22 bases between the two germline ends. Patients sequenced had flow cytometry evidence of CD8+CD57+ cell expansion. There was no therapy given to any patient before the blood sampling took place. The chain joins TRBV11-3 to TRBJ2-1, with a tentative D call TRBD1 (5 bases). The receptor was derived from a human donor with aplastic anemia. The sample was sorted CD4+, CD8+, or CD8+CD57+ T cells (not recorded which) from PBMCs. CDR3 sequence (DNA): TGTGCCAGCAGCTTTGATCTGACAGAGATCGGAAGAGAGCAGTTCTTC. Residues: CASSFDLTEIGREQFF.